The entry below gives a single TCR beta chain sequence along with its context. Its antigen is not identified. The sample is drawn from a study of shared clonotypes between healthy human individuals. General observations from the study: Investigators expected sequencing depth to affect clonotype sharing among donors.

At deep level, the assay was performed. Profiling relied on immunoSEQ multiplex PCR, and the TCRdb table lists in-frame clones only, not all of them. The data contain about 1.1 million clones, approximately 75% of them seen just once; the ten biggest clones take up 0.89%. Each sample came from a Caucasian adult donor living in Nashville, Tennessee. The sequence was collected from a man between 18 and 29 years old in good health. Some clones in this sample may be carry-over from other donors' samples. Sequenced sample: memory CD4+ T cells from PBMCs. Subset specified: CD45RA-negative fraction.

The CDR3 bases are TGCAGCATACTCAGGGTGGAGGCCGTTGAAGCTTTCTTT. Its protein is CSILRVEAVEAFF. J is TRBJ1-1 and V is TRBV29-1; D might be TRBD1 (5 bases). The CDR3 runs to 13 residues. CDR1 SQVTM and CDR2 ANQGSEA come from the germline V gene. Trimming took off 8 bases at V and 7 bases at J, with 20 bases between the two ends.